This T cell receptor beta chain was captured by sequencing in a study of Graves' ophthalmopathy and Graves' hyperthyroidism. Researchers took RNA transcripts and amplified TCR beta CDR3 regions from them. An opening RT-PCR round employed HTBI primers and preceded a second-round multiplex PCR. TCRdb fed the multiplex PCR reads into MiXCR, producing one record per CDR3 protein. The table lists 500,000 to 800,000 distinct CDR3 sequences, 35% to 45% of them singletons, with roughly 3.5% in the top ten. Study conclusions and caveats: In separating ophthalmopathy from stable hyperthyroidism, a 13-signature model achieved approximately 91% sensitivity and around 81% specificity.

The germline V gene encodes CDR1 SGHTA and CDR2 FQGNSA. The germline V and J ends were trimmed by 2 bases and 3 bases, with 7 bases remaining between them. This CDR3 spans 14 amino acids. This clonotype showed up many times. Its antigen is undetermined. This chain links TRBV7-2 with TRBJ2-2, with D hard to call. Material for sequencing was peripheral blood. The sequence came from an adult man with Graves' ophthalmopathy. CDR3 amino acids: CASSLRPDTGELFF. The CDR3 nucleotides read TGTGCCAGCAGCTTAAGGCCGGACACCGGGGAGCTGTTTTTT.